These T cell receptor beta chains were read from a single sample in a study of memory CD4+ T cells and cytomegalovirus serostatus. Using immunoSEQ multiplex PCR, the repertoire was profiled, and TCRdb retains in-frame clones only, with some absent. The table has approximately 49,000 clones, 77% seen once. The source material was memory CD4+ T cells from blood. Receptors were obtained from an adult in good health and CMV-seronegative. Each CDR3 is given with its conserved first and last residue. A D gene is named only where the DNA matches it firmly. Clone size is shown for a subset of rows, as once, few, many or a class of expanded clone.

CASSIQNYGYTF,TGTGCCAGTAGTATACAAAACTATGGCTACACCTTC,TRBV19,-,TRBJ1-2,few
CASSPIADSSYNEQFF,TGTGCCAGCAGCCCGATAGCGGACAGCTCCTACAATGAGCAGTTCTTC,TRBV7-2,-,TRBJ2-1,-
CASSPLGQGLTNEKLFF,TGTGCCAGCTCACCACTCGGACAGGGGCTAACTAATGAAAAACTGTTTTTT,TRBV18,TRBD1,TRBJ1-4,-
CASIAAGLVDEQFF,TGTGCCAGCATCGCGGCAGGGTTGGTCGATGAGCAGTTCTTC,TRBV6-1,-,TRBJ2-1,-
CASSRDSNYGYTF,TGTGCCAGCAGCCGAGACAGCAACTATGGCTACACCTTC,TRBV9,-,TRBJ1-2,-
CASSLVSGGNTIYF,TGTGCCAGCAGCTTAGTTTCAGGGGGAAACACCATATATTTT,TRBV7-8,-,TRBJ1-3,-
CASSRLQGYEQYF,TGTGCCAGTAGCAGGTTGCAGGGCTACGAGCAGTACTTC,TRBV19,-,TRBJ2-7,-
CASSFGQYTGELFF,TGTGCCAGCAGCTTCGGACAGTACACCGGGGAGCTGTTTTTT,TRBV11-3,-,TRBJ2-2,medium-sized
CASLSSYNEQFF,TGTGCCAGCCTGAGCTCCTACAATGAGCAGTTCTTC,TRBV19,-,TRBJ2-1,-
CATGPSSGNTIYF,TGTGCCACTGGGCCCTCATCTGGAAACACCATATATTTT,TRBV2,-,TRBJ1-3,-
CASSLVGGGATDTQYF,TGTGCCAGCAGCTTAGTAGGCGGGGGGGCCACAGATACGCAGTATTTT,TRBV7-2,TRBD2,TRBJ2-3,-
CASSLSQVGREQYF,TGTGCCAGCAGCTTGAGTCAGGTCGGGAGGGAGCAGTACTTC,TRBV5-6,TRBD2,TRBJ2-7,-
CASSDGLDEKLFF,TGTGCCAGCAGTGATGGCCTGGATGAAAAACTGTTTTTT,TRBV6-1,-,TRBJ1-4,-
CASSLEQGRNTEAFF,TGTGCCAGCAGCTTGGAGCAGGGGCGGAACACTGAAGCTTTCTTT,TRBV5-4,-,TRBJ1-1,-
CASSLAPRGGQVLEQYF,TGTGCCAGCAGCTTGGCCCCCCGTGGGGGACAGGTCTTGGAGCAGTACTTC,TRBV5-5,TRBD1,TRBJ2-7,once
CASSYSGGGVNEQFF,TGTGCCAGCAGTTACTCGGGCGGGGGGGTGAATGAGCAGTTCTTC,TRBV6-5,TRBD2,TRBJ2-1,-
CASSPGQNNSPLHF,TGCGCCAGCAGCCCCGGACAGAATAATTCACCCCTCCACTTT,TRBV4-1,-,TRBJ1-6,-
CASSSTGARNQPQHF,TGTGCCAGCAGCTCCACAGGGGCGCGAAATCAGCCCCAGCATTTT,TRBV7-2,TRBD1,TRBJ1-5,-
CASSLATGAYSGNTIYF,TGTGCCAGCAGCTTAGCTACAGGTGCATACTCTGGAAACACCATATATTTT,TRBV7-8,-,TRBJ1-3,-
CASSPRDRRPTSSGNTIYF,TGTGCCAGCAGCCCGCGGGACAGGCGACCAACCAGCTCTGGAAACACCATATATTTT,TRBV4-2,TRBD1,TRBJ1-3,-
CASSVTGVAEAFF,TGTGCCAGCAGCGTCACAGGGGTCGCTGAAGCTTTCTTT,TRBV9,TRBD1,TRBJ1-1,few
CASSLSRAVGQPQHF,TGTGCCAGCAGTTTATCCCGGGCTGTGGGTCAGCCCCAGCATTTT,TRBV27,-,TRBJ1-5,-
CASSLGAKNSPLHF,TGTGCCAGCAGCTTGGGGGCAAAAAATTCACCCCTCCACTTT,TRBV7-7,-,TRBJ1-6,medium-sized
CASRSTGGGYGYTF,TGCGCCAGCCGGTCAACAGGGGGAGGGTATGGCTACACCTTC,TRBV5-1,TRBD1,TRBJ1-2,few
CASSQDLSFGYTF,TGTGCCAGCAGCCAAGATCTAAGCTTTGGCTACACCTTC,TRBV4-2,-,TRBJ1-2,-
CASSSGQGGFKAFF,TGTGCCAGCAGTTCCGGACAGGGAGGGTTTAAGGCTTTCTTT,TRBV2,TRBD1,TRBJ1-1,-
CASSSGQGGNTEAFF,TGTGCCAGCAGCTCCGGACAGGGGGGGAACACTGAAGCTTTCTTT,TRBV7-2,TRBD1,TRBJ1-1,-
CASSSTRSYEQYF,TGCGCCAGCAGCTCCACACGTTCCTACGAGCAGTACTTC,TRBV5-1,-,TRBJ2-7,-
CATSPSTGPTYEQYF,TGTGCCACCAGCCCCTCGACGGGGCCAACCTACGAGCAGTACTTC,TRBV15,-,TRBJ2-7,-
CASSYGTGLDEQFF,TGTGCCAGCAGTTACGGGACAGGACTGGATGAGCAGTTCTTC,TRBV6-5,TRBD1,TRBJ2-1,-
CASSPNIPGQGERETQYF,TGTGCCAGCAGCCCTAATATACCGGGACAGGGAGAAAGGGAGACCCAGTACTTC,TRBV9,TRBD1,TRBJ2-5,-
CASSLDGTKQYF,TGTGCCAGCAGCTTAGACGGGACAAAGCAGTACTTC,TRBV7-3,-,TRBJ2-7,-
CASSLQGPNTEAFF,TGTGCCAGCAGCCTCCAGGGGCCGAACACTGAAGCTTTCTTT,TRBV5-6,-,TRBJ1-1,few
CASSSPARGEQYF,TGTGCCAGCAGCTCCCCAGCCCGGGGCGAGCAGTACTTC,TRBV5-6,-,TRBJ2-7,-
CASSFGEGSYEQYF,TGTGCCAGCAGCTTTGGGGAGGGGTCCTACGAGCAGTACTTC,TRBV7-9,TRBD2,TRBJ2-7,-
CASSVSGGDSYEQYF,TGTGCCAGCAGCGTATCCGGGGGGGACTCCTACGAGCAGTACTTC,TRBV9,TRBD2,TRBJ2-7,-
CASSGGLREKLFF,TGTGCCTCCTCGGGAGGCCTTAGGGAAAAACTGTTTTTT,TRBV30,-,TRBJ1-4,-
CASSPGTGSTGELFF,TGCGCCAGCAGCCCGGGGACAGGGAGCACCGGGGAGCTGTTTTTT,TRBV4-3,TRBD1,TRBJ2-2,once
CASTNRGGDTEAFF,TGTGCCAGCACAAACAGGGGGGGTGACACTGAAGCTTTCTTT,TRBV6-1,TRBD1,TRBJ1-1,-
CASSLPIGTAENEQFF,TGCGCCAGCAGCTTGCCGATCGGGACGGCCGAGAATGAGCAGTTCTTC,TRBV5-1,-,TRBJ2-1,few
CASSAQGTEAFF,TGTGCCAGCAGCGCCCAAGGGACTGAAGCTTTCTTT,TRBV9,-,TRBJ1-1,-
CASSPSDRGYEQYF,TGTGCCAGCTCACCTTCGGACAGGGGATACGAGCAGTACTTC,TRBV18,TRBD1,TRBJ2-7,-
CASYPGGMNTGELFF,TGTGCCAGCTATCCCGGCGGGATGAACACCGGGGAGCTGTTTTTT,TRBV7-2,-,TRBJ2-2,-
CASSLDLGIYEQYF,TGTGCCAGCAGCTTGGACCTAGGGATCTACGAGCAGTACTTC,TRBV5-5,-,TRBJ2-7,-
CASSQWDSLNTEAFF,TGTGCCAGCAGCCAGTGGGACAGCCTGAACACTGAAGCTTTCTTT,TRBV11-1,TRBD1,TRBJ1-1,few
CASSVSLGETQYF,TGTGCCAGCAGTGTGTCTCTAGGAGAGACCCAGTACTTC,TRBV6-4,-,TRBJ2-5,-
CASSRGQAPEETQYF,TGTGCCAGCAGCCGAGGTCAAGCGCCAGAAGAGACCCAGTACTTC,TRBV7-3,-,TRBJ2-5,-
CASRFSGGDSYNEQFF,TGCGCCAGCAGATTTAGCGGGGGTGACTCCTACAATGAGCAGTTCTTC,TRBV5-1,TRBD2,TRBJ2-1,-
CASSYAGYEYTF,TGTGCCAGCAGTTACGCTGGGTACGAATACACCTTC,TRBV6-5,-,TRBJ1-2,once
CASSVGPENTIYF,TGTGCCAGCAGTGTCGGGCCCGAAAACACCATATATTTT,TRBV6-4,-,TRBJ1-3,-
CASVREETQYF,TGTGCCAGCGTGCGAGAAGAGACCCAGTACTTC,TRBV7-8,-,TRBJ2-5,-
CASSIRGNTEAFF,TGTGCCAGTAGTATTCGGGGAAACACTGAAGCTTTCTTT,TRBV19,-,TRBJ1-1,few
CASKGVGVGYTEAFF,TGTGCCAGCAAGGGGGTAGGGGTGGGGTACACTGAAGCTTTCTTT,TRBV6-5,-,TRBJ1-1,few
CASSYSSTGASGYTF,TGTGCCAGCAGTTACTCCAGTACAGGGGCCAGTGGCTACACCTTC,TRBV6-5,TRBD1,TRBJ1-2,-